The entry that follows covers one T cell receptor (beta chain) sequence. The sample is drawn from a study of blood T cell repertoires in COVID-19. Looking at the study overall: From the United States, Italy and Spain came samples of acute and convalescent COVID-19.

Profiling relied on immunoSEQ multiplex PCR, and the TCRdb table lists in-frame clones only, not all of them. Of some 150,000 clones in the sample, approximately 88% were seen once. The CDR3 loop spans 13 amino acids. Trimming left V 3 bases short and J 5 bases short, with 10 bases between. The sequence derives from a woman aged 55-70 years who had recovered from COVID-19. The sample taken for sequencing was peripheral blood. The chain carries TRBV12-3 or TRBV12-4 and TRBJ1-1; tentative D call: TRBD1 (6 bases). DNA for the CDR3: TGTGCCAGCAGTTTTCAGCAGGGGACTGAAGCTTTCTTT. Protein product: CASSFQQGTEAFF.